Shown below are 8 T cell receptor beta chains from a single sample sequenced in a study of blood T cell repertoires in COVID-19. TCRdb keeps only in-frame clones here, not all; method: immunoSEQ multiplex PCR. This table has under 150,000 clones, about 91% appearing once. Input material: peripheral blood. The receptor set was obtained from a human donor in a cohort sampled during active COVID-19.

The chain is built from TRBV9 and TRBJ2-7, with TRBD1 matching 10 bases. The CDR3 covers 16 residues. The junction had 7 bases not matched to a gene; V was cut back by 4 bases and J by 0 bases. Germline loops: CDR1 SGDLS, CDR2 YYNGEE. CDR3 amino acids: CASSLGTGAGSYEQYF. CDR3 DNA: TGTGCCAGCAGCCTAGGGACAGGGGCGGGCTCCTACGAGCAGTACTTC.

This chain links TRBV7-3 with TRBJ2-2, with D perhaps TRBD1 (6 bases). V lost 5 bases, J lost 6 bases, and 16 bases lay in between. The CDR3 runs 15 residues. Germline CDR1 reads SGHTA; CDR2 reads FQGTGA. DNA for the CDR3: TGTGCCAGCAGCCCACAGGGTCTAATGGCCGGGGAGCTGTTTTTT. Amino acid sequence: CASSPQGLMAGELFF.

J is TRBJ2-1 and V is TRBV7-8, with 9 bases that match TRBD1. The junction had 12 bases not matched to a gene; V was cut back by 1 base and J by 8 bases. This CDR3 has 17 residues. Germline V gene data show CDR1 as SGHVS and CDR2 as FQNEAQ. The chain's CDR3 is CASSLEITGGWEDEQFF. CDR3 DNA: TGTGCCAGCAGCTTAGAAATTACAGGGGGCTGGGAGGATGAGCAGTTCTTC.

V and J are TRBV4-2 and TRBJ1-4, with D unresolved. CDR1 is LGHNA and CDR2 is YNFKEQ in the germline V gene. V lost 4 bases, J lost 0 bases, and 15 bases lay in between. The CDR3 extends over 17 amino acids. The CDR3 region has the DNA TGTGCCAGCAGCCCCGATGACATGATCGCAACTAATGAAAAACTGTTTTTT. Translated: CASSPDDMIATNEKLFF.

The rearrangement uses TRBV25-1 and TRBJ2-1, with 7 positions matching TRBD2. The CDR3 runs 16 residues. Germline V gene sequence: CDR1 MGHDK, CDR2 SYGVNS. The V and J ends lost 3 bases and 0 bases, in that order; junction bases with no gene match: 5. The CDR3 here is CASSDLGTTSYNEQFF. CDR3 bases: TGTGCCAGCAGTGACCTCGGGACTACCTCCTACAATGAGCAGTTCTTC. Looking up the rest from reference TRBV25-1 and TRBJ2-1 gives the full variable domain: EADIYQTPRYLVIGTGKKITLECSQTMGHDKMYWYQQDPGMELHLIHYSYGVNSTEKGDLSSESTVSRIRTEHFPLTLESARPSHTSQYLCASSDLGTTSYNEQFFGPGTRLTVL.

This clone turned up a few times. J is TRBJ1-4 and V is TRBV4-3, with 7 bases that match TRBD1. Germline CDR1 reads LGHNA; CDR2 reads YSLEER. This CDR3 has 15 residues. V was pared by 1 base and J by 8 bases, with 7 bases of the junction left unmatched. CDR3 loop: CASSQGDRVREKLFF. In nucleotides, the CDR3 is TGCGCCAGCAGCCAAGGCGACAGGGTTAGGGAAAAACTGTTTTTT.

J is TRBJ2-3 and V is TRBV9; 10 bases map to TRBD2. Germline CDR1 is SGDLS and CDR2 is YYNGEE. With 3 bases clipped from V and 0 bases from J, the junction kept 16 bases outside the gene matches. The CDR3 has 20 residues. CDR3 coding DNA: TGTGCCAGCAGCGCCGGGGCTAGCGGGGGCCCCACCCTAAGCACAGATACGCAGTATTTT. As protein: CASSAGASGGPTLSTDTQYF.

The V gene is TRBV6-6, the J gene TRBJ2-3, with 9 bases identical to TRBD2. The CDR3 is made up of 14 amino acids. Germline values: CDR1 MNHNY, CDR2 SVGAGI (reference sequence). J lost 7 bases, V lost 5 bases, and 7 bases had no gene match. The CDR3 here is CASSPAGGANTQYF. The CDR3 nucleotides read TGTGCCAGCAGTCCAGCGGGGGGCGCTAATACGCAGTATTTT.